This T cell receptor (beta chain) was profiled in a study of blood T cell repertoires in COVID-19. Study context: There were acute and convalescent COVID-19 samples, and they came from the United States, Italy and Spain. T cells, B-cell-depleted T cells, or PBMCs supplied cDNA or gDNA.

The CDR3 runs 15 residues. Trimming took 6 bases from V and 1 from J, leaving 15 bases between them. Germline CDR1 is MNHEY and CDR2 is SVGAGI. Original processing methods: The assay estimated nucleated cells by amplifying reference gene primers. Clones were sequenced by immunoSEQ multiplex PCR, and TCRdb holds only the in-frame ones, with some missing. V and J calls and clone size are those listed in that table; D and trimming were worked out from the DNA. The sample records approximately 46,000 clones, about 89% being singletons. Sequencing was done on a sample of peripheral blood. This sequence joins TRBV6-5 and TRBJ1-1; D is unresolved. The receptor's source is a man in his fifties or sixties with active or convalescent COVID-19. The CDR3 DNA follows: TGTGCCAGCAGCCCGAGGGAATCCAGGAACACTGAAGCTTTCTTT. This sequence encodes CASSPRESRNTEAFF.